Listed here are 2 T cell receptor beta chains from one sample, sequenced in a study of cytomegalovirus exposure and HLA in healthy donors. Primers for the PCR totalled 60 Vbeta and 13 Jbeta. Profiling relied on immunoSEQ multiplex PCR, and the TCRdb table lists in-frame clones only, not all of them. The sample lists approximately 170,000 clones; roughly four fifths were seen once. Sequencing input: PBMCs. All receptors come from a man aged 50-59 years in good health and CMV-seropositive.

The chain carries TRBV30 and TRBJ1-6; D uncertain. The V end lost 6 bases, the J end lost 0 bases, and 6 bases lay between the germline ends. The CDR3 loop spans 13 amino acids. CDR1 is GTSNPN and CDR2 is SVGIG in the germline V gene (reference sequence). CDR3 coding DNA: TGTGCCTGTGAGAGCTCCTATAATTCACCCCTCCACTTT. Translated, it gives CACESSYNSPLHF.

A note on this clone: Other DNA sequences within the sample encode an identical CDR3. The chain employs TRBV9 and TRBJ2-3; the D is unclear. Between the trimmed V and J ends, which lost 0 bases and 0 bases, there was a span of 5 bases. Germline V gene lookup returns CDR1 SGDLS and CDR2 YYNGEE. The CDR3 consists of 14 residues. The DNA for the CDR3 is TGTGCCAGCAGCGTAGCCGGGAGCACAGATACGCAGTATTTT. Amino acid sequence: CASSVAGSTDTQYF.